This entry lists 14 T cell receptor beta chains sequenced from one sample in a study of early T cells in non-severe SARS-CoV-2 infection (dated by TCRdb to the early 2020s). Libraries came from 5' RACE. TCRdb records NextSeq 500 as the sequencer. TCRdb reanalyzed the raw reads on its own, using fastp at Q25 for trimming and MiXCR for clone calling, and kept in-frame beta chains. Entries are consolidated by CDR3 protein sequence, retaining the most common genes and DNA. In this sample the table shows approximately 65,000 distinct CDR3 sequences, around 12% of which occur a single time. About 4.2% of the sample rests with the top ten. Specimen: whole blood. The receptor source for this set is an adult who was a healthcare worker with PCR-confirmed SARS-CoV-2 infection or an uninfected control (not recorded which).

About this clonotype itself: Given a much more abundant clone one base away, this may be a read error. J is TRBJ1-3 and V is TRBV6-6, with no clear D. CDR3 size: 14 residues. Germline V gene data show CDR1 as MNHNY and CDR2 as SVGAGI (reference sequence). V lost 7 bases and J 6 bases, leaving 16 bases between the germline ends. Written as DNA, the CDR3 is TGTGCCAGCAAAACGGGCAGCACTGAAAACACCATATATTTT. This sequence encodes CASKTGSTENTIYF.

The V gene is TRBV3-1, the J gene TRBJ2-3, with D perhaps given as TRBD1 or TRBD2 (5 bases each). Germline CDR1 is LGHDT and CDR2 is YNNKEL (reference sequence). Trimming removed 3 bases from V and 1 base from J, with 11 bases in between. This CDR3 has 15 residues. CDR3 bases: TGTGCCAGCAGCCAGGGGGACGGCCGCACAGATACGCAGTATTTT. It yields the protein CASSQGDGRTDTQYF.

This clonotype was counted once. The J gene is TRBJ1-6, the V gene TRBV27; possibly TRBD1 for D (5 bases). This CDR3 comprises 12 residues. Looked up from germline, CDR1 is MNHEY and CDR2 is SMNVEV (reference sequence). The V end lost 8 bases, the J end lost 10 bases, and 12 bases lay between the germline ends. The chain's CDR3 is CASGDPGSPLHF. Written as DNA, the CDR3 is TGTGCCAGCGGGGACCCAGGATCACCCCTCCACTTT.

The J gene is TRBJ2-5, the V gene TRBV27, with 13 bases aligning to TRBD2. The CDR3 extends over 17 amino acids. Germline CDR1 reads MNHEY; CDR2 reads SMNVEV (reference sequence). The V and J ends lost 4 bases and 5 bases, in that order; junction bases with no gene match: 10. CDR3 sequence reads: CASSSNGLAGDGETQYF. CDR3 DNA sequence: TGTGCCAGCAGTTCGAACGGACTAGCGGGGGATGGGGAGACCCAGTACTTC.

Worth noting for this clonotype: Possible read error: a much larger clone is one base away. The genes are TRBV29-1 and TRBJ2-1; D not certain. Germline loops: CDR1 SQVTM, CDR2 ANQGSEA. CDR3 length equals 15 residues. CDR3 nucleotide sequence: TGCAGCGTTGCTCTTGGATTCCGCTCCTACAATGAGCTGTTCTTC. Translation gives CSVALGFRSYNELFF.

The chain joins TRBV18 to TRBJ1-5; D gene uncertain. V was trimmed by 1 base and J by 4 bases, leaving 11 bases between them. The CDR3 extends over 15 amino acids. Germline CDR1 reads KGHSH; CDR2 reads LQKENI. CDR3 DNA sequence: TGTGCCAGCTCACCACGGCACCACCCAAATCAGCCCCAGCATTTT. Translating it yields CASSPRHHPNQPQHF.

This clonotype has more than one count but fewer than ten. V and J are TRBV5-1 and TRBJ1-1, with no clear D. Germline V lookup: CDR1 SGHRS, CDR2 YFSETQ. The CDR3 consists of 15 residues. The V and J ends lost 3 bases and 4 bases respectively, with 16 bases between them. The CDR3 spells CASSSRPADPTEAFF. The CDR3 nucleotides are TGCGCCAGCAGCTCCCGGCCAGCAGACCCCACTGAAGCTTTCTTT.

V and J are TRBV20-1 and TRBJ2-3; D may be TRBD1 or TRBD2 (5 bases each). Trimming stripped 1 base from V and 4 bases from J, with 12 bases between. CDR3 length: 14 amino acids. The V gene's germline CDR1 is DFQATT and CDR2 SNEGSKA (reference sequence). CDR3 in amino acids: CSARVGARADTQYF. CDR3 in DNA: TGCAGTGCTAGAGTCGGGGCCAGGGCAGATACGCAGTATTTT.

The CDR3 is CSVDGGEWVQFF. The CDR3 DNA reads TGCAGCGTTGATGGAGGGGAATGGGTGCAGTTCTTC. The chain uses TRBV29-1 and TRBJ2-1; a possible D gene is TRBD2 (6 bases). Germline V lookup: CDR1 SQVTM, CDR2 ANQGSEA. Trimming pared 3 bases from V and 12 bases from J, leaving 15 bases between. This CDR3 contains 12 residues.

This clonotype was found a few times. This chain uses TRBV20-1 with TRBJ2-5; 8 bases match TRBD1. J lost 2 bases, V lost 0 bases, and 5 bases had no gene match. CDR1 DFQATT and CDR2 SNEGSKA come from the germline V gene (reference sequence). The CDR3 consists of 15 residues. DNA of the CDR3: TGCAGTGCTAGAGATAAAAGGACAGGGCAAGAGACCCAGTACTTC. Protein sequence: CSARDKRTGQETQYF.

This clonotype was observed at least ten times. This rearrangement joins TRBV7-9 to TRBJ2-7; a weak D match, TRBD1 (6 bases). Looked up from germline, CDR1 is SEHNR and CDR2 is FQNEAQ (reference sequence). Trimming removed 5 bases at V and 0 bases at J, with 23 bases between. This CDR3 is 18 amino acids long. Here the CDR3 DNA reads TGTGCCAGCAGCGTAGGACTCAGGACAGATCTTAGCTCCTACGAGCAGTACTTC. As protein: CASSVGLRTDLSSYEQYF. The full variable domain, in which reference TRBV7-9 and TRBJ2-7 provide the parts outside the CDR3, is DTGVSQNPRHKITKRGQNVTFRCDPISEHNRLYWYRQTLGQGPEFLTYFQNEAQLEKSRLLSDRFSAERPKGSFSTLEIQRTEQGDSAMYLCASSVGLRTDLSSYEQYFGPGTRLTVT.

Ten or more counts support this clonotype. This sequence joins TRBV5-1 and TRBJ2-7; TRBD1 matches 11 bases. CDR1 is SGHRS, CDR2 YFSETQ, per germline. V lost 7 bases, J lost 2 bases, and 5 bases stayed unmatched. This CDR3 comprises 14 residues. The CDR3 protein is CASATGQGAYEQYF. The CDR3 DNA sequence: TGCGCCAGCGCTACGGGACAGGGGGCCTACGAGCAGTACTTC.

This clonotype was seen a handful of times. The rearrangement joins TRBV7-9 to TRBJ2-5; 14 nucleotides match TRBD2. With 5 bases clipped from V and 9 bases from J, the junction kept 8 bases outside the gene matches. This CDR3 spans 15 amino acids. Germline V gene sequence: CDR1 SEHNR, CDR2 FQNEAQ (reference sequence). The CDR3 DNA is TGTGCCAGCAGCCTGACTAGCGGGGGGGCCGCGGCCCAGTACTTC. This sequence encodes CASSLTSGGAAAQYF.

This chain connects TRBV3-1 to TRBJ1-5; D call uncertain. The V gene lost 1 base and the J gene lost 2 bases, with 12 bases spanning the gap. There are 16 residues in the CDR3. The germline CDR1 and CDR2 sequences are LGHDT and YNNKEL (reference sequence). CDR3 loop: CASSQGGGYGNQPQHF. The CDR3 DNA is TGTGCCAGCAGCCAAGGGGGAGGTTACGGCAATCAGCCCCAGCATTTT.